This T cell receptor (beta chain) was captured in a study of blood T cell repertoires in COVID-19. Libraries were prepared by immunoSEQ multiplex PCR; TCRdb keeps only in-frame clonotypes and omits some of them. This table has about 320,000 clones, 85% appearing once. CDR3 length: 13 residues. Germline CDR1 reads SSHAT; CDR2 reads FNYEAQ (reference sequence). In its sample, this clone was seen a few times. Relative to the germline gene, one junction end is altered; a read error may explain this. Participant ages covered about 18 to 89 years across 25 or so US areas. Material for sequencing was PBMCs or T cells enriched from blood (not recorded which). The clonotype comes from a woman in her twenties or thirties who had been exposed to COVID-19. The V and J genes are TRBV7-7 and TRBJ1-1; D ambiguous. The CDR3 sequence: CASSLGRNTEAFF. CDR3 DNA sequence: TGTGCTAGCAGCTTAGGCAGGAACACTGAAGCTTTCTTT.